The next 25 T cell receptor beta chains were all read from a single sample in a study of technical replicates of blood from several donors. The assay was immunoSEQ multiplex PCR, and TCRdb's table has in-frame clones only and misses some. The table lists about 15,000 clones, roughly 91% of them singletons. The sample was PBMCs. Receptor source: a human donor in good health.

V usage is TRBV5-5 and J usage is TRBJ1-5; D is ambiguous. Germline assignment: CDR1 SGHKS and CDR2 YYEKEE (reference sequence). V lost 4 bases to trimming and J lost 9 bases, with 11 bases between them. The CDR3 sequence is 12 residues long. CDR3 bases: TGTGCCAGCAGCCGCAACCCGGGGCCCCAGCATTTT. Translation: CASSRNPGPQHF.

The rearrangement joins TRBV13 to TRBJ2-3; 10 positions agree with TRBD2. The CDR3 extends over 17 amino acids. Germline V gene sequence: CDR1 PRHDT, CDR2 FYEKMQ (reference sequence). The J segment lost 4 bases and the V segment lost 5 bases, leaving 12 bases of the junction unmatched. The CDR3 bases are TGTGCCAGCAGCGACCCACCGGGACTAGCGTTGCCAGATACGCAGTATTTT. This gives the protein CASSDPPGLALPDTQYF.

The chain has TRBV6-5 and TRBJ2-3; no clear D gene. V was trimmed by 0 bases and J by 4 bases, leaving 8 bases between them. Germline CDR1 is MNHEY and CDR2 is SVGAGI. The CDR3 length is 14 residues. The CDR3 loop reads CASSYSQRSDTQYF. In DNA, the CDR3 is TGTGCCAGCAGTTACTCCCAGAGGTCAGATACGCAGTATTTT.

The CDR3 spells CASSLGQATYNEQFF. DNA of the CDR3: TGTGCCAGCAGCTTGGGGCAGGCGACCTACAATGAGCAGTTCTTC. The chain combines TRBV7-8 with TRBJ2-1; D possibly corresponds to TRBD1 (5 bases). The CDR3 is 15 residues long. Trimming cost V 3 bases and J 2 bases, with 11 bases left between them. The germline CDR1 and CDR2 sequences are SGHVS and FQNEAQ.

The V gene is TRBV9, the J gene TRBJ2-3, with a tentative D call TRBD1 (6 bases). V was shortened by 4 bases and J by 0 bases, with 18 bases between the two germline ends. Germline V gene lookup returns CDR1 SGDLS and CDR2 YYNGEE. This CDR3 spans 17 amino acids. The DNA of the CDR3 is TGTGCCAGCAGCATTGGTGGACAGTCCCTTAGCACAGATACGCAGTATTTT. Residues: CASSIGGQSLSTDTQYF.

This clone was seen a single time. The rearrangement uses TRBV18 and TRBJ1-3, with D tentatively TRBD1 (6 bases). CDR1 is KGHSH and CDR2 is LQKENI in the germline V gene. V shed 1 base and J shed 4 bases, with 14 bases lying between them. This CDR3 contains 16 residues. The CDR3 DNA reads as TGTGCCAGCTCACCACAACCAGGGGCCGCGGGAAACACCATATATTTT. This sequence encodes CASSPQPGAAGNTIYF.

The rearrangement uses TRBV19 and TRBJ2-5; possible D gene TRBD1, 6 bases. The CDR3 has 16 residues. The V gene's germline CDR1 is LNHDA and CDR2 SQIVND (reference sequence). V was shortened by 6 bases and J by 1 base, with 18 bases between the two germline ends. The CDR3 DNA reads TGTGCCAGTAGGTCCACAGGGAAGGTTTTCCAAGAGACCCAGTACTTC. Translating gives CASRSTGKVFQETQYF.

The rearrangement uses TRBV7-9 and TRBJ2-1; 11 bases are a match to TRBD2. The CDR3 runs to 15 residues. The trim removed 2 bases at V and 5 bases at J, leaving 2 bases unmatched. Germline V lookup: CDR1 SEHNR, CDR2 FQNEAQ (reference sequence). DNA for the CDR3: TGTGCCAGCAGCTTAATACTAGCGGGAGACAATGAGCAGTTCTTC. Protein: CASSLILAGDNEQFF. Using reference TRBV7-9 and TRBJ2-1 for the parts outside the CDR3, the full variable domain is DTGVSQNPRHKITKRGQNVTFRCDPISEHNRLYWYRQTLGQGPEFLTYFQNEAQLEKSRLLSDRFSAERPKGSFSTLEIQRTEQGDSAMYLCASSLILAGDNEQFFGPGTRLTVL.

DNA for the CDR3: TGTGCCAGCAGTTCACAGGGTTCCGGGGCCAACGTCCTGACTTTC. The encoded protein is CASSSQGSGANVLTF. The genes are TRBV6-5 and TRBJ2-6, with D possibly being TRBD1 (6 bases). The germline V and J ends were trimmed by 4 bases and 4 bases, with 11 bases remaining between them. The CDR3 is 15 amino acids. The germline CDR1 and CDR2 sequences are MNHEY and SVGAGI.

This sequence joins TRBV5-1 and TRBJ1-1; the match to TRBD1 covers 8 bases. CDR1 and CDR2 from the germline V gene are SGHRS and YFSETQ. Unmatched junction bases numbered 2, after V lost 4 bases and J lost 0 bases. The length of the CDR3 is 14 residues. Here the CDR3 reads CASSVDRVNTEAFF. The CDR3 bases are TGCGCCAGCAGCGTGGACAGGGTGAACACTGAAGCTTTCTTT.

The V gene is TRBV7-9, the J gene TRBJ2-7; TRBD1 might be the D (7 bases). CDR1 and CDR2 from the germline V gene are SEHNR and FQNEAQ (reference sequence). Trimming removed 4 bases from V and 3 bases from J, with 13 bases in between. The CDR3 sequence is 14 residues long. The CDR3 DNA is TGTGCCAGCAGCTCCCAGGGGGGTGTCTACGAGCAGTACTTC. Encoded protein: CASSSQGGVYEQYF.

For the CDR3, the DNA is TGTGCCAGCAGTGACGGGGACTACCACACAGATACGCAGTATTTT. It specifies CASSDGDYHTDTQYF. The V gene is TRBV6-4, the J gene TRBJ2-3; 7 positions agree with TRBD2. This CDR3 is built from 15 residues. V shed 2 bases, J shed 2 bases, and the junction held 4 bases outside the gene matches. The V gene's germline CDR1 is MRHNA and CDR2 SNTAGT.

The chain links TRBV11-3 to TRBJ2-3; 7 nucleotides align to TRBD2. The CDR3 is 16 residues long. Germline V gene lookup returns CDR1 SGHNT and CDR2 YENEEA. V lost 4 bases and J lost 3; bases outside the gene matches: 10. CDR3 sequence: CASSSYSGTTTDTQYF. The CDR3 DNA reads TGTGCCAGCAGCTCCTATTCCGGGACTACGACAGATACGCAGTATTTT.

This chain uses TRBV7-9 with TRBJ1-4, with D perhaps TRBD1 (5 bases). This CDR3 is 16 amino acids long. Trimming took off 3 bases at V and 0 bases at J, with 11 bases between the two ends. Per germline, CDR1 SEHNR and CDR2 FQNEAQ (reference sequence). The CDR3 coding sequence is TGTGCCAGCAGCTTGGTGGGGGGTGCAACTAATGAAAAACTGTTTTTT. This sequence encodes CASSLVGGATNEKLFF.

The chain combines TRBV7-2 with TRBJ2-1; 12 bases map to TRBD2. The CDR3 consists of 17 residues. CDR1 SGHTA and CDR2 FQGNSA come from the germline V gene. Germline trimming cut 5 bases from V and 3 bases from J; bases unmatched to any gene: 8. The CDR3 here is CASSLWTSGKIYNEQFF. The CDR3 DNA is TGTGCCAGCAGCCTCTGGACTAGCGGGAAAATCTACAATGAGCAGTTCTTC.

V is TRBV27 and J is TRBJ2-7, with 8 bases that match TRBD1. Germline values: CDR1 MNHEY, CDR2 SMNVEV (reference sequence). The trim removed 5 bases at V and 4 bases at J, leaving 7 bases unmatched. CDR3 size: 14 residues. The CDR3 spells CASSQGQEGYEQYF. As DNA, the CDR3 is TGTGCCAGCAGTCAGGGACAGGAGGGTTACGAGCAGTACTTC.

The chain combines TRBV15 with TRBJ2-3, with 7 bases that match TRBD1. The CDR3 runs 16 residues. The germline V gene encodes CDR1 LNHNV and CDR2 YYDKDF (reference sequence). Unmatched junction bases numbered 7, after V lost 4 bases and J lost 0 bases. CDR3 in amino acids: CATSKGGSPSTDTQYF. Here the CDR3 DNA reads TGTGCCACCAGCAAAGGGGGCAGCCCTAGCACAGATACGCAGTATTTT.

CDR3: CASTLLAGVGDEQFF. The CDR3 DNA sequence: TGTGCCAGCACTCTTCTAGCGGGAGTCGGGGATGAGCAGTTCTTC. This chain uses TRBV6-6 with TRBJ2-1; TRBD2 matches 10 bases. The CDR3 loop spans 15 amino acids. J lost 8 bases, V lost 7 bases, and 11 bases had no gene match. CDR1 and CDR2 from the germline V gene are MNHNY and SVGAGI (reference sequence).

The chain recombines TRBV28 with TRBJ2-3; D is uncertain. Germline lookup yields CDR1 MDHEN and CDR2 SYDVKM. The CDR3 spans 12 residues. Trimming pared 5 bases from V and 2 bases from J, leaving 5 bases between. In DNA form, the CDR3 reads TGTGCCAGCAGTCCTTCCACAGATACGCAGTATTTT. It is translated as CASSPSTDTQYF.

This clone was seen a few times. The genes are TRBV4-2 and TRBJ1-2; D is uncertain. The CDR3 runs 14 residues. The V end was cut by 4 bases, the J end by 7 bases, with 16 bases between. CDR1 LGHNA and CDR2 YNFKEQ come from the germline V gene. The CDR3 loop is CASSPSVSRLGYTF. In DNA, the CDR3 is TGTGCCAGCAGCCCCTCTGTGAGTAGACTTGGCTACACCTTC.

The chain uses TRBV11-2 and TRBJ2-1; D is ambiguous. V was clipped by 1 base and J by 9 bases, with 4 bases between them. Germline V gene lookup returns CDR1 SGHAT and CDR2 FQNNGV. This CDR3 is 11 amino acids long. In DNA form, the CDR3 reads TGTGCCAGCAGCTTAGTTCGTGAGCAGTTCTTC. Translation gives CASSLVREQFF.

The V call is TRBV29-1, the J call TRBJ1-1; no firm D call. Germline lookup yields CDR1 SQVTM and CDR2 ANQGSEA. There are 13 residues in the CDR3. V was pared by 0 bases and J by 2 bases, with 7 bases between. This CDR3 reads CSVEDGINTEAFF. CDR3 DNA sequence: TGCAGCGTTGAAGATGGCATTAACACTGAAGCTTTCTTT.

The chain uses TRBV27 and TRBJ2-5; possible D gene TRBD2, 6 bases. Germline CDR1 reads MNHEY; CDR2 reads SMNVEV (reference sequence). The CDR3 covers 14 residues. The ends were cut back, 5 bases at V and 5 bases at J, with 15 bases in the middle. CDR3 sequence reads: CASSLSRGGETQYF. The CDR3 DNA is TGTGCCAGCAGTCTCTCGAGGGGAGGCGAGACCCAGTACTTC.

This chain connects TRBV5-1 to TRBJ2-5; TRBD2 matches 11 bases. CDR1 and CDR2 from the germline V gene are SGHRS and YFSETQ. V shed 5 bases, J shed 1 base, and the junction held 4 bases outside the gene matches. The CDR3 contains 15 residues. This CDR3 is CASSSGTSGQETQYF. CDR3 nucleotides: TGCGCCAGCAGTTCCGGGACTAGCGGCCAAGAGACCCAGTACTTC.

The chain employs TRBV9 and TRBJ2-7; maybe TRBD1 (6 bases). V was shortened by 3 bases and J by 2 bases, with 9 bases between the two germline ends. The CDR3 runs to 13 residues. CDR1 and CDR2 (germline): SGDLS, YYNGEE. CDR3 protein: CASSETGAYEQYF. DNA for the CDR3: TGTGCCAGCAGCGAGACAGGAGCCTACGAGCAGTACTTC. Full variable domain (remainder filled in from reference TRBV9 and TRBJ2-7): DSGVTQTPKHLITATGQRVTLRCSPRSGDLSVYWYQQSLDQGLQFLIQYYNGEERAKGNILERFSAQQFPDLHSELNLSSLELGDSALYFCASSETGAYEQYFGPGTRLTVT.